This TCR beta chain was identified in a study of T cell responses to AZD1222 COVID-19 vaccine. Study results and limitations: Regions 160-218 and 743-854 dominated among vaccine-associated CD4 TCRs spanning spike. Of spike-specific TCRs, nearly half reportedly target regions left unmutated in variants.

Concerning this clone: The target antigen is unknown.

Some clones are missing from TCRdb's copy, which holds only in-frame ones; the method was immunoSEQ multiplex PCR. Of approximately 100,000 clones listed, approximately 85% are singletons. This CDR3 contains 11 residues. Trimming removed 5 bases from V and 4 bases from J, with 8 bases in between. CDR1 and CDR2 (germline): GTSNPN, SVGIG (reference sequence). The chain recombines TRBV30 with TRBJ1-2, with a weak D call TRBD1 (6 bases). The TCR originated in an adult in good health. The sample in question was peripheral blood, obtained on day 0 of MenACWY control vaccination. The DNA of the CDR3 is TGTGCCTGGGCGGACAGCTATGGCTACACCTTC. As protein: CAWADSYGYTF.